The rows below give T cell receptor beta chains drawn from one sample of a study of tumor and adjacent non-tumor tissue in lung cancer. In TCRdb, the multiplex PCR reads were re-called with MiXCR into one record per CDR3 protein. The sample holds 52,000 or so distinct CDR3 sequences, roughly 69% seen once. Sequencing used distant non-tumor lung tissue. The receptors derive from a woman in her sixties with non-small cell lung cancer. CDR3s include the opening cysteine and the closing phenylalanine or tryptophan. D genes are given only for firm matches. Size is stated for part of the rows, as once, few or many counts, or as a class when the clone is expanded.

cdr3_nt cdr3_aa j_call clone_size v_call d_call
TGTGTCAGCAGCCCCCCAGGGGGCGAGCAGTACTTC CVSSPPGGEQYF TRBJ2-7 . TRBV4-2 TRBD1
TGCAGTGCTAGTGCCACAGGGCGGGATACCGGGGAGCTGTTTTTT CSASATGRDTGELFF TRBJ2-2 few TRBV20-1 .
TGCAGCGCTGAAGGGCCCAGGGATAATGAGAAACTGTTTTTT CSAEGPRDNEKLFF TRBJ1-4 . TRBV29-1 .
TGCGCCAGCATCCTGGTAGGGGCGCACACTGAAGCTTTCTTT CASILVGAHTEAFF TRBJ1-1 . TRBV5-5 .
TGTGCCAGCAGGGGGGGACAGCGCTCATACGAGCGGTACTTC CASRGGQRSYERYF TRBJ2-7 . TRBV6-5 .
TGCAGCGTTTTAGACAGATTCTCATACGAGCAGTACTTC CSVLDRFSYEQYF TRBJ2-7 . TRBV29-1 .
TGTGCCAGCAGCCCTGACCCGGGACAGGAGGCGTTCGGCTACACCTTC CASSPDPGQEAFGYTF TRBJ1-2 . TRBV4-2 TRBD1
TGTGCCAGCAGGTCGGACTATAACACTGAAGCTTTCTTT CASRSDYNTEAFF TRBJ1-1 . TRBV11-3 .
TGCACCAGCACAGGGGGCGAGCAGTATTTC CTSTGGEQYF TRBJ2-7 . TRBV10-1 TRBD1
TGCGCCAGCAGCCAAGAGGGCAGGTATGGCTACACCTTC CASSQEGRYGYTF TRBJ1-2 . TRBV4-1 .
TGTGCCAGCAGTTTATTGACTCCTATCTTCACTGAAGCTTTCTTT CASSLLTPIFTEAFF TRBJ1-1 . TRBV28 .
TGCAGCGTTGTGGGAGGGGCGGGGAACACTGAAGCTTTCTTT CSVVGGAGNTEAFF TRBJ1-1 . TRBV29-1 .
TGTGCCAGCAGTTACACCCAACAGAGGGCCGACACCAGGAAGCTGTTTTTT CASSYTQQRADTRKLFF TRBJ2-2 . TRBV6-2/TRBV6-3 .
TGTGCCAGCAGCAAAGAGACCAGAGGGCGAGCACAAGATACGCAGTATTTT CASSKETRGRAQDTQYF TRBJ2-3 . TRBV21-1 .
TGTACCAGCAGCCCCCCCACTGTTAGGAGCTATGAGCAGTTCTTC CTSSPPTVRSYEQFF TRBJ2-1 . TRBV12-3/TRBV12-4 .
TGTGCCAGCACCAAGAACAAGGGGAACACCGGGGAGCTCTTTTTT CASTKNKGNTGELFF TRBJ2-2 . TRBV28 .
TGCGCCAGCAGGGGGACAGGGTGGGATGAGCAGTACTTC CASRGTGWDEQYF TRBJ2-7 . TRBV4-3 TRBD1
TGTACCAGCAGTGTAGGGGGGAACACCAGGGAGCAGTTTTTT CTSSVGGNTREQFF TRBJ2-2 . TRBV6-5 .
TGTGCCAGCAGTCGGTCCTTTGGGACTGGTTCGGCAGATACGCAGTATTTT CASSRSFGTGSADTQYF TRBJ2-3 . TRBV6-4 .
TGCGCCAGCAGCCAAGTGTGCGGGAGAATGGATACGCGTTATTTT CASSQVCGRMDTRYF TRBJ2-3 once TRBV4-3 TRBD2
TGCAGCGTTCGCAGCTCGGCAGCTAACACTGAAGCTTTCTTT CSVRSSAANTEAFF TRBJ1-1 many TRBV29-1 .
TGCGCCAGCAGCCCTGGGACTAGCGGGGATGTCACAGATACGCAATATTTT CASSPGTSGDVTDTQYF TRBJ2-3 . TRBV5-1 TRBD2
TGCGCCAGCAGCCAAGAGGGTCGGGAGGGGCTCACAGATACGCAGTATTTT CASSQEGREGLTDTQYF TRBJ2-3 many TRBV4-3 TRBD2
TGTGCTAGCAATACCGCCGAACAGGGCAGCGAGCAGTACTTC CASNTAEQGSEQYF TRBJ2-7 . TRBV6-6 .
TGTGCCTGCACTTACACCCAACAGAGGGCCAACACCGGGGAGCAGTTTTTT CACTYTQQRANTGEQFF TRBJ2-2 . TRBV6-2/TRBV6-3 .
TGCGCCAGTAGCTTGGCCCCGGAGAGCACAGATAAGCAGTATTTT CASSLAPESTDKQYF TRBJ2-3 . TRBV5-1 .
TGTGCCATCGGTCTCCTCGGCGGGGACGGCGAGCAGTACTTC CAIGLLGGDGEQYF TRBJ2-7 . TRBV6-5 .
TGCGCCAGCCAGTTGGGCCACCCACAGGGATACGAGCAGTACTTC CASQLGHPQGYEQYF TRBJ2-7 many TRBV5-1 .
TGCGCCAGCAGCCAAGATCGACAGGGGGCCTGGACTAAGGCGGGGGAGCTGTTTTTT CASSQDRQGAWTKAGELFF TRBJ2-2 . TRBV4-3 TRBD1